These 17 T cell receptor beta chains came from one sample sequenced in a study of immune reconstitution after stem cell transplant in scleroderma. From the RT-PCR reads, TCRdb called clonotypes with MiXCR, one entry per CDR3 protein. The sample holds 6,000 or so distinct CDR3 sequences, around 7.6% seen once. The specimen was taken before or after autologous hematopoietic stem cell transplantation (not recorded which). These receptors all stem from a male donor with systemic sclerosis.

The chain is built from TRBV5-1 and TRBJ2-5; the D gene is possibly TRBD2 (5 bases). Germline CDR1 SGHRS, CDR2 YFSETQ. The CDR3 is made up of 17 amino acids. V was trimmed by 3 bases and J by 0 bases, leaving 18 bases between them. The DNA of the CDR3 is TGCGCCAGCAGCTCTAGCTGGCGGGCCCCATACCAAGAGACCCAGTACTTC. Translated: CASSSSWRAPYQETQYF.

In its sample, this clonotype is medium-sized. The chain uses TRBV5-1 and TRBJ2-1; possible D gene TRBD1, 6 bases. Germline assignment: CDR1 SGHRS and CDR2 YFSETQ. V was trimmed by 0 bases and J by 8 bases, leaving 18 bases between them. This CDR3 is 16 amino acids long. CDR3 in amino acids: CASSLVAGTSYYEQFF. CDR3 sequence (DNA): TGCGCCAGCAGCTTGGTGGCCGGGACATCCTATTATGAGCAGTTCTTC. Full variable domain (missing parts from reference TRBV5-1 and TRBJ2-1): KAGVTQTPRYLIKTRGQQVTLSCSPISGHRSVSWYQQTPGQGLQFLFEYFSETQRNKGNFPGRFSGRQFSNSRSEMNVSTLELGDSALYLCASSLVAGTSYYEQFFGPGTRLTVL.

The chain is built from TRBV10-3 and TRBJ2-1; no firm D call. The CDR3 is 13 amino acids. V gave up 7 bases and J gave up 6 bases, with 13 bases separating them. CDR1 is ENHRY, CDR2 SYGVKD, per germline. DNA of the CDR3: TGTGCCATCAACCAGGAGTCGGGCAATGAGCAGTTCTTC. Protein sequence: CAINQESGNEQFF.

In its sample, this clonotype is medium-sized. The V and J genes are TRBV20-1 and TRBJ1-2; 9 bases line up with TRBD1. V lost 5 bases to trimming and J lost 5 bases; unmatched junction nucleotides: 9. Germline-derived CDR1 and CDR2 are DFQATT and SNEGSKA (reference sequence). The CDR3 is 14 residues long. CDR3 bases: TGCAGTGCTCCAAGGACAGGGGAGGGGTATGGCTACACCTTC. It yields the protein CSAPRTGEGYGYTF.

By share, this clonotype ranks as medium-sized. The chain combines TRBV29-1 with TRBJ1-2, with D unclear. V was shortened by 7 bases and J by 0 bases, with 6 bases between the two germline ends. This CDR3 contains 11 residues. Germline values: CDR1 SQVTM, CDR2 ANQGSEA. DNA of the CDR3: TGCAGCGCGACGGCTAACTATGGCTACACCTTC. Translation: CSATANYGYTF.

This sequence joins TRBV7-8 and TRBJ2-7; D is uncertain. Trimming took off 0 bases at V and 4 bases at J, with 13 bases between the two ends. Germline-derived CDR1 and CDR2 are SGHVS and FQNEAQ. This CDR3 comprises 15 residues. This CDR3 is CASSLAQNSQYEQYF. The CDR3, as DNA: TGTGCCAGCAGCTTAGCGCAGAATTCGCAGTACGAGCAGTACTTC.

This clonotype ranks as large. This rearrangement joins TRBV11-3 to TRBJ2-5, with D perhaps matching TRBD2 (6 bases). The CDR3 loop spans 13 amino acids. Germline V gene lookup returns CDR1 SGHNT and CDR2 YENEEA. Trimming removed 2 bases from V and 3 bases from J, with 7 bases in between. The CDR3 bases are TGTGCCAGCAGCTTACGCGGGGAAGAGACCCAGTACTTC. Protein product: CASSLRGEETQYF.

This clonotype was detected a few times. CDR3 bases: TGCGCCAGCAGTCCAACTAGCGGGACCTCCTACGAGCAGTACTTC. It codes for CASSPTSGTSYEQYF. The chain uses TRBV5-1 and TRBJ2-7, with 10 bases fitting TRBD2. The CDR3 consists of 15 residues. Germline CDR1 and CDR2: SGHRS and YFSETQ. Trimming at V came to 5 bases and at J to 0 bases, leaving 5 bases not matched to a gene.

The chain joins TRBV10-2 to TRBJ2-2, with D possibly being TRBD1 (5 bases). V lost 7 bases and J 0 bases, leaving 9 bases between the germline ends. The CDR3 runs to 14 residues. Germline lookup yields CDR1 WSHSY and CDR2 SAAADI. CDR3 coding DNA: TGCGCCAGCATTCGACAGCCGAACACCGGGGAGCTGTTTTTT. Protein: CASIRQPNTGELFF.

By its share, this clonotype is large. The chain uses TRBV5-5 and TRBJ1-3, with TRBD1 identical over 7 bases. CDR1 is SGHKS, CDR2 YYEKEE, per germline (reference sequence). Trimming took 4 bases from V and 0 from J; bases not matched to a gene: 4. The CDR3 length is 15 residues. The DNA for the CDR3 is TGTGCCAGCAGCAAGGGACAGTTCTCTGGAAACACCATATATTTT. Translated, it gives CASSKGQFSGNTIYF. Drawing the rest from reference TRBV5-5 and TRBJ1-3, the complete variable domain is DAGVTQSPTHLIKTRGQQVTLRCSPISGHKSVSWYQQVLGQGPQFIFQYYEKEERGRGNFPDRFSARQFPNYSSELNVNALLLGDSALYLCASSKGQFSGNTIYFGEGSWLTVV.

A few counts support this clonotype. The chain is built from TRBV5-1 and TRBJ1-5; 7 positions match TRBD1. The CDR3 has 14 residues. The germline V gene encodes CDR1 SGHRS and CDR2 YFSETQ. V gave up 4 bases and J gave up 5 bases; unmatched junction bases: 6. This chain's CDR3 is CASSPTGVDQPQHF. CDR3 nucleotide sequence: TGCGCCAGCAGCCCTACAGGGGTGGATCAGCCCCAGCATTTT.

The chain uses TRBV25-1 and TRBJ1-5; no clear D gene. Germline V gene data show CDR1 as MGHDK and CDR2 as SYGVNS. V was cut by 7 bases and J by 4 bases, with 11 bases left in between. The CDR3 length is 13 residues. This CDR3 is CASNDRDNQPQHF. The DNA of the CDR3 is TGTGCCAGCAACGACCGGGATAATCAGCCCCAGCATTTT.

The chain employs TRBV4-3 and TRBJ1-6; tentatively, D is TRBD1 (6 bases). Per germline, CDR1 LGHNA and CDR2 YSLEER. Trimming cost V 5 bases and J 5 bases, with 13 bases left between them. The CDR3 covers 15 residues. The CDR3: CASSFRDMDNSPLHF. In DNA form, the CDR3 reads TGCGCCAGCAGCTTCCGGGACATGGATAATTCACCCCTCCACTTT.

This clonotype rates as medium-sized. V gene TRBV6-1 combines with J gene TRBJ1-2; the D is unclear. Trimming took off 6 bases at V and 2 bases at J, with 7 bases between the two ends. Germline lookup yields CDR1 MNHNS and CDR2 SASEGT. This CDR3 is built from 12 residues. The CDR3 is CASRGLNYGYTF. The CDR3 DNA follows: TGTGCCAGCAGAGGACTGAACTATGGCTACACCTTC.

This clonotype was seen only a few times. The J gene is TRBJ2-3, the V gene TRBV1; the tabulated D call, TRBD2, remains unverified against the DNA. TRBV1 is marked as a pseudogene. This CDR3 has 18 amino acids. CDR3 residues: CTSSQRTSAGSSTDTQYF. CDR3 DNA: TGCACCAGCAGCCAAAGGACTAGCGCTGGATCTAGCACAGATACGCAGTATTTT.

This chain uses TRBV10-2 with TRBJ1-6, with TRBD1 matching 8 bases. Germline-derived CDR1 and CDR2 are WSHSY and SAAADI. The ends lost 7 bases at V and 3 bases at J; junction bases unmatched: 8. There are 16 residues in the CDR3. This CDR3 is CASTETGANYNSPLHF. CDR3 DNA sequence: TGCGCCAGCACCGAGACAGGGGCGAACTATAATTCACCCCTCCACTTT.

By frequency in the sample, this clonotype is medium-sized. V and J are TRBV28 and TRBJ2-4; 7 positions match TRBD1. This CDR3 has 14 residues. The V and J ends lost 7 bases and 6 bases, in that order; junction bases with no gene match: 9. Germline CDR1 MDHEN, CDR2 SYDVKM. DNA of the CDR3: TGTGCCAGCATTCCCGGGACAGAAAGAAACATTCAGTACTTC. This translates into CASIPGTERNIQYF. Supplemented by reference TRBV28 and TRBJ2-4, the full variable domain reads DVKVTQSSRYLVKRTGEKVFLECVQDMDHENMFWYRQDPGLGLRLIYFSYDVKMKEKGDIPEGYSVSREKKERFSLILESASTNQTSMYLCASIPGTERNIQYFGAGTRLSVL.